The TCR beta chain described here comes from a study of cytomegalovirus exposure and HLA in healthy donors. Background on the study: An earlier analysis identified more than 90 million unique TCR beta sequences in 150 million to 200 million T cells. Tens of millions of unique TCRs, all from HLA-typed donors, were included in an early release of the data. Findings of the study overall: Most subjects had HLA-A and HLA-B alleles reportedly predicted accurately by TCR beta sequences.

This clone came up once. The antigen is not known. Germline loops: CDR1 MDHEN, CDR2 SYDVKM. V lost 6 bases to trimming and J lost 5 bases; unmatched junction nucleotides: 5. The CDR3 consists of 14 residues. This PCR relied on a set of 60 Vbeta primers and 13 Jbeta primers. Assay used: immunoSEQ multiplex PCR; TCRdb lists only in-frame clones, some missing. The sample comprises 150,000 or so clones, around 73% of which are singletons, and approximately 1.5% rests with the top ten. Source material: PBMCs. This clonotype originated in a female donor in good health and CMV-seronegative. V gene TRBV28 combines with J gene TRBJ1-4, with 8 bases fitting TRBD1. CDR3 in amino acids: CASRQGARNEKLFF. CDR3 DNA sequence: TGTGCCAGCAGGCAGGGGGCGCGGAATGAAAAACTGTTTTTT.